Here is one T cell receptor beta chain with its context. The entry originates in a study of blood T cell repertoires in COVID-19. Participants were placed into cohorts based on the clinical history they reported. Some clones are missing from TCRdb's copy, which holds only in-frame ones; the method was immunoSEQ multiplex PCR. The sample carries around 250,000 clones, about 87% recorded once. Germline CDR1 reads SGHDT; CDR2 reads YYEEEE. This CDR3 has 15 residues. The V segment lost 4 bases and the J segment 0 bases; nucleotides outside the gene matches: 5. The V gene is TRBV5-6, the J gene TRBJ2-7, with 9 bases aligning to TRBD1. This TCR was sampled from a woman in her twenties or thirties with acute COVID-19. Sequenced sample: PBMCs or T cells enriched from blood (not recorded which). CDR3 amino acids: CASSLRDRDSYEQYF. CDR3 nucleotides: TGTGCCAGCAGCCTCCGGGACAGGGACTCCTACGAGCAGTACTTC.